Listed here is a single TCR beta chain. No antigen is known for it. The input lacks base qualities; no much larger clone sits a single base away. The sample was run on an Illumina HiSeq 2500. TCR beta libraries were prepared by quantitative 5'-RACE with molecular barcodes. From the authors' description of their analysis: To identify disease-linked TCR variants, a new computational method was used, one built on a probabilistic model of VDJ rearrangement. TCRdb reran the public reads through fastp at Q25 and MiXCR, keeping productive beta chains. Rows with one shared CDR3 protein collapse into an entry with the most common genes and DNA. The V and J calls were determined by TCRdb, not by the authors. The sample table records about 540,000 distinct CDR3 sequences; roughly 13% of these occur just once. The ten largest account for nearly 7% of the sample. The data were taken from a study of CD8 T cells in ankylosing spondylitis listed by TCRdb under 2017. Describing the broader study: T cell receptor beta repertoires were profiled in healthy donors and ankylosing spondylitis patients so that disease-linked TCR variants could be found. In total, the full study cohort was made up of roughly 110 healthy donors and approximately 27 ankylosing spondylitis patients. Peripheral blood samples were taken, and synovial fluid was additionally collected from ankylosing spondylitis patients.

Reading the germline V gene gives CDR1 SGHRS and CDR2 YFSETQ. Trimming costs V 2 bases and J 4 bases, and their ends lie 12 bases apart. From the cysteine up to the phenylalanine, the CDR3 has a length of 15 residues. CDR3 DNA is the only sequence kept; it has 45 bases, read in frame from the first base. Results and caveats for the whole study, not just this receptor: Blood from ankylosing spondylitis patients appeared to be characterized by a TCR beta motif composed of eight highly homologous amino acid variants. In peripheral blood, the disease-linked clones were found at relatively low frequencies and had a CD8+ phenotype. Some motif variants had previously been reported in the synovial fluid and blood of reactive arthritis patients, which suggests shared mechanisms of disease initiation. The disease-linked clones were reported to be significantly enriched in matched synovial fluid samples from ankylosing spondylitis patients.

The sample was blood, either unsorted or a sorted T cell fraction (not recorded which). Recombination linked TRBV5-1 to TRBJ1-4; the D gene lacks a confident call. The sequence came from a male donor with ankylosing spondylitis. The CDR3 in this case is CASSFLGGDNEKLFF. The DNA sequence reads TGCGCCAGCAGCTTCTTGGGCGGGGATAATGAAAAACTGTTTTTT.